Given below is one TCR beta chain in context. The data derive from a study of graft-versus-host responses after intestinal transplantation. Study context: Transplant recipients had multivisceral, liver-intestinal, or isolated intestinal grafts. Every recipient had anti-thymocyte globulin induction and roughly three years of tacrolimus plus steroids.

V was clipped by 6 bases and J by 3 bases; unmatched bases: 4. Germline V lookup: CDR1 MNHNS, CDR2 SASEGT. This CDR3 has 14 amino acids. Sequencing used immunoSEQ multiplex PCR; TCRdb keeps in-frame clones, though not all of them. The sample has 10,000 to 15,000 clones; approximately 84% are singletons. Sequenced here: PBMCs, sampled about 300 days after intestinal transplant. The TCR comes from a human patient who received an intestinal transplant, so some T cells may come from the graft donor. The chain has TRBV6-1 and TRBJ2-7, with TRBD1 identical over 11 bases. The CDR3 protein is CASSAGTGGYEQYF. Here the CDR3 DNA reads TGTGCCAGCAGCGCCGGGACAGGGGGCTACGAGCAGTACTTC.